A selection of T cell receptor beta chains follows, all from one sample in a study of tumor-infiltrating lymphocytes in primary liver carcinoma. TCRdb re-called the multiplex PCR reads through MiXCR, storing one row per CDR3 protein. This sample yields tens of thousands of distinct CDR3 sequences, of which over 65% are seen a single time; approximately 30% belongs to the top ten. Sequences were obtained from liver tumor tissue from sampling region 3. Receptor source: a man in his forties with primary liver carcinoma and hepatitis B virus infection. The CDR3 runs from the conserved cysteine through the conserved F or W. The order of the fields is J gene, V gene, D gene, clone size, CDR3 protein, CDR3 DNA. A D gene is named only where the DNA matches it firmly. Rows may omit the clone size; those that give it use once, few, many or a size class.

TRBJ2-3 | TRBV5-4 | . | once | CASSLVLATIWTDTQYF | TGTGCCAGCAGCTTGGTGCTAGCGACTATATGGACAGATACGCAGTATTTT
TRBJ2-7 | TRBV6-5 | . | . | CVSSYGGGLGEQHF | TGTGTCAGCAGCTACGGCGGAGGGCTCGGTGAGCAGCACTTC
TRBJ1-5 | TRBV7-2 | . | . | CASSLFRVDEPQHF | TGTGCCAGCAGCTTATTCAGGGTTGACGAGCCCCAGCATTTT
TRBJ2-3 | TRBV10-3 | . | . | CANSEDSVGDTQCF | TGTGCCAACAGTGAGGATAGCGTGGGGGATACGCAGTGTTTT
TRBJ2-5 | TRBV10-3 | TRBD1 | . | CAIGELDRGCRTQYF | TGTGCAATCGGTGAGCTGGACAGGGGGTGTCGGACCCAGTACTTC
TRBJ1-2 | TRBV10-3 | TRBD1 | many | CAITLGQGQAGYTF | TGTGCCATCACCCTAGGACAGGGACAGGCTGGCTACACCTTC
TRBJ1-3 | TRBV6-5 | . | medium-sized | CASSFGASSGNTIYF | TGTGCCAGCAGTTTCGGGGCCAGCTCTGGAAACACCATATATTTT
TRBJ2-1 | TRBV29-1 | TRBD1 | . | CSVERWDRGCNEQFF | TGCAGCGTTGAACGCTGGGACAGGGGTTGCAATGAGCAGTTCTTC
TRBJ2-5 | TRBV12-3/TRBV12-4 | . | . | CARSSGGAQETQYF | TGTGCCAGGAGTAGTGGCGGGGCCCAAGAGACCCAGTACTTC
TRBJ2-2 | TRBV6-1 | . | . | CASNSHQRVSGELFF | TGTGCCAGCAATTCCCACCAGCGAGTGTCCGGGGAGCTGTTTTTT
TRBJ2-7 | TRBV7-9 | . | many | CASSPEGLSSYEQYF | TGTGCCAGCAGCCCAGAGGGTTTAAGCTCCTACGAGCAGTACTTC
TRBJ2-5 | TRBV5-6 | . | . | CAGSLFGGEETEYF | TGTGCCGGCAGCTTGTTCGGCGGGGAAGAGACCGAGTACTTC
TRBJ2-2 | TRBV11-2 | . | once | CACSLVALAGTGELFF | TGTGCCTGCAGCTTAGTGGCGCTGGCGGGAACCGGGGAGCTATTTTTT
TRBJ2-3 | TRBV29-1 | . | . | CSVDRARLGTQYF | TGCAGCGTTGACCGGGCCAGGCTCGGTACGCAGTATTTT
TRBJ2-3 | TRBV18 | . | . | CASSPEAADTHYF | TGTGCCAGCTCACCAGAGGCCGCAGATACGCACTATTTT
TRBJ2-1 | TRBV10-3 | . | once | CAISTSALVNSYNEQFF | TGTGCCATCAGTACCTCCGCACTAGTGAACTCCTACAATGAGCAGTTCTTC
TRBJ1-3 | TRBV4-1 | . | . | CASSQPRTAFSGNTVYF | TGCGCCAGCAGCCAGCCCCGGACAGCATTCTCTGGAAACACCGTATATTTT
TRBJ2-6 | TRBV6-1 | . | . | CASTRTADSWANILTF | TGTGCCAGTACCAGGACAGCGGACTCTTGGGCCAACATCCTGACTTTC
TRBJ2-3 | TRBV7-3 | . | once | CASNSDMSSTDTQYF | TGTGCCAGCAACTCAGACATGTCTAGCACAGATACGCAGTATTTT
TRBJ2-1 | TRBV6-5 | TRBD2 | medium-sized | CASSYSGGLAAYEQFF | TGTGCCAGCAGTTATAGCGGCGGTCTAGCGGCATATGAGCAGTTCTTC
TRBJ1-1 | TRBV6-1 | . | few | CASSPPGQLGAFF | TGTGCCAGCAGTCCTCCAGGACAGCTTGGAGCTTTCTTT
TRBJ2-3 | TRBV30 | . | many | CAWSVLGGITDTQYF | TGTGCCTGGAGTGTACTTGGCGGGATCACAGATACGCAGTATTTT
TRBJ2-5 | TRBV7-9 | . | . | CASCLGTPPDQETQYF | TGTGCCAGCTGCCTCGGGACACCACCCGACCAAGAGACTCAGTACTTC
TRBJ2-7 | TRBV6-6 | TRBD2 | . | CASSYSTPSGSNERYF | TGTGCCAGCAGTTACAGCACGCCTAGCGGGAGCAACGAACGGTACTTC
TRBJ1-1 | TRBV6-6 | . | . | CASWSGVVTPTEAFF | TGTGCCAGCTGGTCGGGGGTAGTGACGCCCACTGAAGCTTTCTTT
TRBJ2-3 | TRBV5-4 | . | . | CTSNLTGEGADTQYF | TGTACCAGCAACCTAACGGGAGAAGGAGCAGATACGCAGTATTTT
TRBJ1-1 | TRBV7-9 | . | few | CVSSLVGGDEAFF | TGTGTCAGCAGCCTTGTCGGCGGCGATGAAGCTTTCTTT
TRBJ2-1 | TRBV4-1 | TRBD2 | . | CASSQGTSGTHNEQFF | TGCGCCAGTAGCCAAGGGACTAGCGGGACCCACAATGAGCAGTTCTTC
TRBJ1-3 | TRBV4-2 | . | . | CARSREDRAGNTIYF | TGTGCCAGGAGCCGAGAGGACAGAGCTGGAAACACCATATATTTT
TRBJ2-7 | TRBV12-3/TRBV12-4 | TRBD2 | medium-sized | CASSQLAGYEQYF | TGTGCCAGCAGCCAACTAGCGGGATACGAGCAGTACTTC
TRBJ1-4 | TRBV6-5 | TRBD1 | . | CDSNYSGWTGVNEKLFF | TGTGACAGCAATTACTCTGGGTGGACAGGAGTAAATGAAAAACTGTTTTTT
TRBJ2-5 | TRBV19 | . | . | CASSVPGRQETLYF | TGTGCCAGTAGTGTCCCGGGTCGACAAGAGACCCTGTACTTC
TRBJ1-3 | TRBV7-9 | . | many | CASSSGSSGNTIYF | TGTGCCAGCAGCTCTGGGTCATCTGGAAACACCATATATTTT
TRBJ2-7 | TRBV7-9 | . | . | CTSSFTGGASYKQYF | TGTACCAGCAGCTTTACAGGGGGGGCCAGCTACAAGCAGTACTTC
TRBJ2-2 | TRBV7-8 | TRBD2 | . | CANSDVLAGTGELFF | TGTGCCAACAGCGACGTACTAGCGGGTACCGGGGAGCTGTTTTTT
TRBJ2-3 | TRBV6-5 | . | . | CASRPTRTDKQYF | TGTGCCAGCAGGCCGACACGGACAGATAAGCAGTATTTT
TRBJ1-1 | TRBV11-2 | . | once | CASRQKWVAALTEVFF | TGTGCCAGCAGGCAAAAATGGGTGGCGGCACTCACTGAAGTTTTCTTT
TRBJ2-1 | TRBV7-8 | TRBD2 | . | CISNPGLADYNEQFF | TGTATCAGCAACCCAGGACTAGCGGACTACAATGAGCAGTTCTTC
TRBJ1-1 | TRBV12-3/TRBV12-4 | . | . | CASSGANIEAFF | TGTGCCAGCAGTGGAGCGAACATTGAAGCTTTCTTT
TRBJ2-7 | TRBV6-2/TRBV6-3 | TRBD2 | . | CASSYRGLVTYEQYF | TGTGCCAGCAGTTACCGAGGACTAGTTACGTACGAGCAGTATTTC
TRBJ2-1 | TRBV11-2 | . | . | CANSPEYNEQSF | TGTGCCAACAGCCCGGAGTACAATGAGCAGTCTTTC
TRBJ2-5 | TRBV30 | . | many | CAWSVHWQVQETQYF | TGTGCCTGGAGTGTACATTGGCAGGTCCAAGAGACCCAGTACTTC
TRBJ2-7 | TRBV6-6 | . | . | CASSNSTPNGSNEQYF | TGTGCCAGCAGTAACAGCACGCCTAACGGGAGCAACGAGCAGTACTTC
TRBJ1-4 | TRBV10-3 | TRBD1 | . | CAINGPPGQSNEKLFF | TGTGCCATCAATGGCCCACCGGGACAGAGTAATGAAAAACTGTTTTTT